The 29 T cell receptor beta chains listed next were all sequenced from one sample in a study of glioma-infiltrating T cells. TCR alpha and beta CDR3 regions were amplified from RNA using iRepertoire nested multiplex PCR. Via MiXCR, TCRdb re-called the multiplex PCR reads, giving one row per CDR3 protein. The sample includes around 190,000 distinct CDR3 sequences, approximately 30% of them seen just once. The sample was glioma tissue, nonneoplastic brain tissue, or PBMCs (not recorded which). The origin of the receptors is a human donor with low-grade glioma or glioblastoma, undergoing nonglioma brain surgery, or in good health (not recorded which).

About this clonotype itself: A much bigger clone sits one base away, suggesting this may be a read error. This is likely a read error, given that the CDR3 carries no conserved phenylalanine or tryptophan at its end. V and J are TRBV24-1 and TRBJ1-1; D unresolved. CDR1 is KGHDR, CDR2 SFDVKD, per germline. CDR3 size: 14 residues. The V end was cut by 2 bases, the J end by 0 bases, with 6 bases between. The CDR3 nucleotides read TGTGCCACCAGTGATTCTGTGATGAACACTGAAGCTTTCTCT. Translated: CATSDSVMNTEAFS.

This clonotype was counted at least ten times. This chain links TRBV7-2 with TRBJ2-7; D uncertain. Trimming stripped 1 base from V and 0 bases from J, with 10 bases between. Germline CDR1 reads SGHTA; CDR2 reads FQGNSA. This CDR3 comprises 15 residues. In nucleotides, the CDR3 is TGTGCCAGCAGCTTAGAATCCTCCAGCTCCTACGAGCAGTACTTC. Translation gives CASSLESSSSYEQYF.

The J gene is TRBJ1-6, the V gene TRBV6-1; D is unresolved. The CDR3 extends over 16 amino acids. Germline-derived CDR1 and CDR2 are MNHNS and SASEGT. V gave up 7 bases and J gave up 3 bases, with 16 bases separating them. CDR3 coding DNA: TGTGCCAGCATGCCCGACACTCCACGCTATAATTCACCCCTCCACTTT. Protein sequence: CASMPDTPRYNSPLHF.

With respect to this clonotype: The junction does not match germline at one end; this may be a read error. The chain has TRBV19 and TRBJ1-5; perhaps TRBD1 as D (6 bases). CDR1 is LNHDA, CDR2 SQIVND, per germline (reference sequence). The CDR3 has 15 residues. The CDR3 DNA is TGTGCCAGTACCTCAACAGGGAGGGGGAATCAGACCCAGCATTTT. Translation: CASTSTGRGNQTQHF.

CDR3 region: CSAWTSGSFGEQFF. Here the CDR3 DNA reads TGCAGTGCTTGGACTAGCGGGAGTTTTGGTGAGCAGTTCTTC. This chain connects TRBV20-1 to TRBJ2-1; TRBD2 agrees at 13 bases. CDR1 is DFQATT and CDR2 is SNEGSKA in the germline V gene (reference sequence). CDR3 size: 14 residues. Trimming took 5 bases from V and 9 from J; bases not matched to a gene: 7.

This clonotype has a count of ten or more. The chain uses TRBV15 and TRBJ1-2; D is unresolved. There are 14 residues in the CDR3. The V gene's germline CDR1 is LNHNV and CDR2 YYDKDF (reference sequence). V lost 4 bases and J 6 bases, leaving 15 bases between the germline ends. CDR3 nucleotides: TGTGCCACCAGCAAGGATCGGCGCGGGCATGGCTACACCTTC. It yields the protein CATSKDRRGHGYTF.

This clonotype was detected many times. This sequence joins TRBV6-2 or TRBV6-3 and TRBJ1-5; TRBD1 is a possible D gene (5 bases). The length of the CDR3 is 18 residues. Germline V gene lookup returns CDR1 MNHEY and CDR2 SVGEGT. Trimming shortened V by 0 bases and J by 0 bases, and 15 bases separated the two germline ends. The DNA of the CDR3 is TGTGCCAGCAGTTACTCCCGGGACGGCGGTTTTAGCAATCAGCCCCAGCATTTT. As protein: CASSYSRDGGFSNQPQHF.

This chain connects TRBV20-1 to TRBJ2-3; D might be TRBD2 (5 bases). V shed 6 bases and J shed 6 bases, with 16 bases lying between them. The CDR3 totals 13 residues. Germline assignment: CDR1 DFQATT and CDR2 SNEGSKA (reference sequence). CDR3 protein: CSANEGIGDTQYF. In DNA, the CDR3 is TGCAGTGCCAATGAGGGCATTGGTGATACGCAGTATTTT.

This clonotype was seen at least ten times. The chain couples TRBV4-2 to TRBJ1-3, with D possibly TRBD1 on 6 matching bases. CDR1 is LGHNA, CDR2 YNFKEQ, per germline. The CDR3 extends over 16 amino acids. V was trimmed by 0 bases and J by 4 bases, leaving 13 bases between them. The DNA for the CDR3 is TGTGCCAGCAGCCAAGATCCGGGGGGCGCAGGAAACACCATATATTTT. It is translated as CASSQDPGGAGNTIYF.

About this clonotype: A single base separates this from a much larger clone, so it may be a read error. The rearrangement uses TRBV7-2 and TRBJ2-7; possible D gene TRBD2, 5 bases. Germline CDR1 and CDR2: SGHTA and FQGNSA. This CDR3 is built from 15 residues. The CDR3: CASILAPGEPYEQYF. The CDR3 DNA is TGTGCCAGCATCTTAGCGCCTGGGGAGCCCTACGAGCAGTACTTC.

Ten or more counts support this clonotype. The chain links TRBV15 to TRBJ2-5; D ambiguous. Trimming cost V 3 bases and J 1 base, with 6 bases left between them. The germline CDR1 and CDR2 sequences are LNHNV and YYDKDF (reference sequence). This CDR3 spans 13 amino acids. CDR3 nucleotide sequence: TGTGCCACCAGCAGGCGCCGCCAAGAGACCCAGTACTTC. This encodes CATSRRRQETQYF.

This clonotype was seen repeatedly, ten times or more. This sequence joins TRBV28 and TRBJ2-5; D call uncertain. Germline V gives CDR1 MDHEN, CDR2 SYDVKM. Trimming took off 1 base at V and 5 bases at J, with 11 bases between the two ends. CDR3 length: 14 residues. The CDR3 region has the DNA TGTGCCAGCAGTTTATTCCCTCTTATGGAGACCCAGTACTTC. This translates into CASSLFPLMETQYF.

As for this clonotype: A read error is possible here, since a much larger clone lies one base away. The chain uses TRBV7-2 and TRBJ2-5; the D gene is possibly TRBD2 (6 bases). The germline CDR1 and CDR2 sequences are SGHTA and FQGNSA. The CDR3 length is 16 residues. V shed 3 bases and J shed 1 base, with 15 bases lying between them. Here the CDR3 DNA reads TGTGCCAGCAGCTTTCGCGGGATCGGTCTCCAAGAGACCCAGTACTTC. As protein: CASSFRGIGLQETQYF.

This clonotype was counted a few times. The chain uses TRBV12-3 or TRBV12-4 and TRBJ2-3; 11 positions agree with TRBD1. The CDR3 consists of 18 residues. V gave up 5 bases and J gave up 4 bases; unmatched junction bases: 14. CDR3 in amino acids: CASSLFARTGGLADTQYF. The CDR3 nucleotides are TGTGCCAGCAGTCTTTTCGCCCGGACAGGGGGCTTAGCAGATACGCAGTATTTT.

This clonotype was observed at least ten times. The chain carries TRBV14 and TRBJ1-2, with D possibly TRBD1 on 6 matching bases. CDR1 is SGHDN, CDR2 FVKESK, per germline. V lost 0 bases to trimming and J lost 4 bases, with 12 bases between them. The CDR3 sequence is 15 residues long. The CDR3 nucleotides read TGTGCCAGCAGCCAAGATCATGGCAGGGGCTATGGCTACACCTTC. It is translated as CASSQDHGRGYGYTF.

This clonotype was detected ten times or more. The rearrangement joins TRBV10-3 to TRBJ2-1; 10 nucleotides match TRBD2. Losses at the gene ends were 6 bases for V and 6 bases for J; bases not matched to a gene: 5. The germline CDR1 and CDR2 sequences are ENHRY and SYGVKD. This CDR3 comprises 14 residues. The DNA for the CDR3 is TGTGCCATCAGCCCCGGGACTAGCGTCAATGAGCAGTTCTTC. It yields the protein CAISPGTSVNEQFF.

This clonotype appeared a few times. The chain is built from TRBV18 and TRBJ1-4; 10 bases line up with TRBD1. The trim removed 6 bases at V and 8 bases at J, leaving 9 bases unmatched. This CDR3 spans 15 amino acids. Germline CDR1 reads KGHSH; CDR2 reads LQKENI. CDR3 residues: CASSPGTGVEEKLFF. CDR3 bases: TGTGCCAGCTCGCCCGGGACAGGGGTGGAGGAAAAACTGTTTTTT.

This clonotype appeared many times. V and J are TRBV29-1 and TRBJ2-1; D unresolved. Per germline, CDR1 SQVTM and CDR2 ANQGSEA. CDR3 size: 14 residues. V was cut by 4 bases and J by 7 bases, with 17 bases left in between. In DNA, the CDR3 is TGCAGCGTTGCTGAGAATTACCGCCTAAATGAGCAGTTCTTC. As protein: CSVAENYRLNEQFF.

In its sample, this clonotype was seen many times. The chain is built from TRBV5-4 and TRBJ2-7; 9 bases agree with TRBD2. This CDR3 comprises 15 residues. V gave up 7 bases and J gave up 5 bases; unmatched junction bases: 13. Germline V gene data show CDR1 as SGHNT and CDR2 as YYREEE (reference sequence). For the CDR3, the DNA is TGTGCCAGCGGACATTTGGGCGAGCGGGAGGACGAGCAGTACTTC. It specifies CASGHLGEREDEQYF.

This clonotype was seen repeatedly, ten times or more. This chain connects TRBV4-2 to TRBJ1-6, with D hard to call. Per the germline V gene, CDR1 is LGHNA and CDR2 is YNFKEQ. V was clipped by 0 bases and J by 6 bases, with 9 bases between them. The CDR3 runs to 15 residues. This CDR3 is CASSQERNSNSPLHF. The CDR3 DNA is TGTGCCAGCAGCCAAGAACGGAATAGTAATTCACCCCTCCACTTT.

This clonotype was detected many times. V usage is TRBV28 and J usage is TRBJ1-3, with D possibly being TRBD1 (5 bases). The CDR3 is 17 residues long. V shed 3 bases and J shed 0 bases, with 15 bases lying between them. The germline V gene has CDR1 MDHEN and CDR2 SYDVKM. As DNA, the CDR3 is TGTGCCAGCAGTTTGTTGACAGCCCAACCCTCTGGAAACACCATATATTTT. Amino acids: CASSLLTAQPSGNTIYF.

This chain links TRBV10-3 with TRBJ2-2; 9 nucleotides align to TRBD2. Trimming removed 11 bases from V and 6 bases from J; junction bases left unmatched: 7. Germline loops: CDR1 ENHRY, CDR2 SYGVKD. This CDR3 has 13 amino acids. CDR3 sequence (DNA): TGTGCCTCGGGACTAGCTTTTCCCGGGGAGCTGTTTTTT. Its protein is CASGLAFPGELFF.

In this sample, this clonotype turned up a few times. V is TRBV6-1 and J is TRBJ2-7, with D unclear. CDR1 MNHNS and CDR2 SASEGT come from the germline V gene. V gave up 6 bases and J gave up 5 bases, with 23 bases separating them. The CDR3 sequence is 16 residues long. The CDR3 loop is CASSNPLSSSYNEQYF. In nucleotides, the CDR3 is TGTGCCAGCAGCAACCCCCTGTCCAGCTCCTACAACGAGCAGTACTTC.

This clonotype came up many times. The chain links TRBV5-1 to TRBJ2-7; 7 nucleotides agree with TRBD2. The V segment lost 4 bases and the J segment 3 bases; nucleotides outside the gene matches: 4. Germline V gene lookup returns CDR1 SGHRS and CDR2 YFSETQ. The CDR3 runs to 13 residues. CDR3 DNA: TGCGCCAGCAGCAGGAGGACTAGCTACGAGCAGTACTTC. As protein: CASSRRTSYEQYF.

The count of this clonotype is one. This chain joins TRBV6-2 or TRBV6-3 and TRBJ2-1, with 14 positions matching TRBD2. CDR1 and CDR2 (germline): MNHEY, SVGEGT. The CDR3 spans 17 residues. J gave up 3 bases and V 0 bases, and 1 base lay outside the gene matches. The CDR3 is CASSYSGLAGGYNEQFF. The CDR3 DNA reads TGTGCCAGCAGTTACTCCGGACTAGCGGGAGGCTACAATGAGCAGTTCTTC.

Comment on this clonotype: A much larger clone is a single base away; this may be a read error. V gene TRBV29-1 combines with J gene TRBJ1-3, with TRBD1 matching 7 bases. This CDR3 spans 15 amino acids. The germline V gene has CDR1 SQVTM and CDR2 ANQGSEA. V dropped 6 bases and J dropped 0; count of bases not matched to a gene: 8. The CDR3 DNA is TGCAGCGTAGTGGTGACAGGGAGCTCTGGAAACACCATATATTTT. Its protein product is CSVVVTGSSGNTIYF. Complete variable domain (other parts from reference TRBV29-1 and TRBJ1-3): SAVISQKPSRDICQRGTSLTIQCQVDSQVTMMFWYRQQPGQSLTLIATANQGSEATYESGFVIDKFPISRPNLTFSTLTVSNMSPEDSSIYLCSVVVTGSSGNTIYFGEGSWLTVV.

This clonotype was seen at least ten times. The chain combines TRBV4-1 with TRBJ1-1; D is uncertain. Germline CDR1 is MGHRA and CDR2 is YSYEKL. With 1 base removed from V and 4 bases from J, the gap between germline ends came to 19 bases. The CDR3 has 17 amino acids. CDR3 protein: CASSQGEVFALGTEAFF. CDR3 bases: TGCGCCAGCAGCCAAGGTGAGGTATTTGCTTTGGGCACTGAAGCTTTCTTT.

This clonotype came up many times. This chain uses TRBV4-1 with TRBJ2-5, with TRBD1 as a possible D gene (7 bases). Between the trimmed V and J ends, which lost 3 bases and 5 bases, there was a span of 13 bases. Germline V lookup: CDR1 MGHRA, CDR2 YSYEKL. The CDR3 has 14 residues. The CDR3 DNA follows: TGCGCCAGCAGCCATCCCGCAGGGGGGGAGACCCAGTACTTC. Its translation is CASSHPAGGETQYF.

V gene TRBV3-1 combines with J gene TRBJ2-7, with 15 bases aligning to TRBD2. This CDR3 contains 18 residues. Germline V CDR1 and CDR2: LGHDT, YNNKEL (reference sequence). The V and J ends lost 3 bases and 1 base, in that order; junction bases with no gene match: 7. Here the CDR3 reads CASSHRGLAGGRSYEQYF. CDR3 in DNA: TGTGCCAGCAGCCACAGGGGACTAGCGGGAGGCCGTTCCTACGAGCAGTACTTC.